This is a list of T cell receptor beta chains from one sample in a study of blood T cell repertoires in COVID-19. Clones were read by immunoSEQ multiplex PCR, and TCRdb kept only the in-frame ones, dropping some. The data hold approximately 200,000 clones, with approximately 84% observed a single time. The sample taken for sequencing was peripheral blood. These receptors all come from a woman aged 25-40 years who had recovered from COVID-19. CDR3s include the opening cysteine and the closing phenylalanine or tryptophan. The D gene is left open where the match is weak. Size tells how often a clone was seen (once, few, many) or the class of an expanded clone, and some rows leave it out.

>14|TRBV5-1|NA|NA|TRBJ2-7
CASSLGFGDGEQYF
TGCGCCAGCAGCTTGGGGTTCGGGGATGGCGAGCAGTACTTC
>12|TRBV6-5|NA|once|TRBJ1-1
CASSFTGSEAFF
TGTGCCAGCAGTTTCACAGGTTCTGAAGCTTTCTTT
>17|TRBV19|NA|NA|TRBJ1-5
CASSPDFTGPSNQPQHF
TGTGCCAGTAGTCCAGATTTTACAGGGCCTAGCAATCAGCCCCAGCATTTT
>14|TRBV27|TRBD2|NA|TRBJ2-7
CASSRTSGTYEQYF
TGTGCCAGCAGTCGGACTAGCGGGACCTACGAGCAGTACTTC
>15|TRBV5-1|TRBD1|NA|TRBJ2-7
CASSLTGQPSYEQYF
TGCGCCAGCAGCTTGACGGGACAGCCTTCCTACGAGCAGTACTTC
>17|TRBV15|TRBD2|NA|TRBJ2-2
CATSSLGLAGVTGELFF
TGTGCCACCAGCAGCTTGGGACTAGCGGGAGTGACCGGGGAGCTGTTTTTT
>16|TRBV25-1|TRBD1|NA|TRBJ1-1
CASSATGTGLNTEAFF
TGTGCCAGCAGTGCAACCGGGACAGGGTTGAACACTGAAGCTTTCTTT
>16|TRBV9|NA|NA|TRBJ2-5
CASSVGRDWLQETQYF
TGTGCCAGCAGCGTAGGGCGGGACTGGCTACAAGAGACCCAGTACTTC
>13|TRBV27|NA|NA|TRBJ2-2
CASSSSAAGELFF
TGTGCCAGCAGTTCTAGCGCGGCCGGGGAGCTGTTTTTT
>15|TRBV9|TRBD2|few|TRBJ2-5
CASSVALAGGETQYF
TGTGCCAGCAGCGTAGCTCTAGCGGGAGGTGAGACCCAGTACTTC
>16|TRBV9|TRBD2|NA|TRBJ2-3
CASSVGAGGGTDTQYF
TGTGCCAGCAGCGTAGGCGCGGGAGGTGGGACAGATACGCAGTATTTT
>15|TRBV25-1|NA|NA|TRBJ2-5
CASSEYRWYQETQYF
TGTGCCAGCAGTGAATATAGATGGTACCAAGAGACCCAGTACTTC
>16|TRBV27|TRBD1|NA|TRBJ1-2
CASRRGTGGDSYGYTF
TGTGCCAGCAGGAGAGGGACAGGGGGCGACAGCTATGGCTACACCTTC
>15|TRBV6-5|NA|once|TRBJ2-7
CASSSEGHATYEQYF
TGTGCCAGCAGTTCGGAAGGACACGCAACCTACGAGCAGTACTTC
>17|TRBV27|NA|few|TRBJ1-5
CASSLYPPGRSNQPQHF
TGTGCCAGCAGTTTATACCCGCCGGGAAGAAGCAATCAGCCCCAGCATTTT
>15|TRBV9|TRBD1|NA|TRBJ2-7
CASSVAGTDLYEQYF
TGTGCCAGCAGCGTAGCTGGGACAGACCTCTACGAGCAGTACTTC
>15|TRBV5-1|NA|NA|TRBJ2-2
CASSLLDDYTGELFF
TGCGCCAGCAGCTTACTAGACGATTACACCGGGGAGCTGTTTTTT
>12|TRBV30|NA|NA|TRBJ1-3
CAWASSGNTIYF
TGTGCCTGGGCTTCCTCTGGAAACACCATATATTTT
>13|TRBV12-3/TRBV12-4|NA|NA|TRBJ1-5
CASSFQLNQPQHF
TGTGCCAGCAGTTTTCAGTTGAATCAGCCCCAGCATTTT
>15|TRBV28|TRBD2|NA|TRBJ2-1
CASRLAGVSHNEQFF
TGTGCCAGCAGACTAGCGGGAGTCTCCCACAATGAGCAGTTCTTC
>19|TRBV5-4|TRBD2|NA|TRBJ2-3
CASTLRPGLAGVGTDTQYF
TGTGCCAGCACCTTGAGACCGGGACTAGCGGGAGTGGGCACAGATACGCAGTATTTT
>18|TRBV4-1|NA|NA|TRBJ1-4
CASSQGAGKLERNEKLFF
TGCGCCAGCAGCCAAGGGGCAGGGAAATTGGAGCGTAATGAAAAACTGTTTTTT
>16|TRBV5-6|NA|NA|TRBJ2-2
CASSFALAGNTGELFF
TGTGCCAGCAGCTTTGCACTAGCTGGGAACACCGGGGAGCTGTTTTTT
>15|TRBV9|NA|NA|TRBJ2-1
CASSVTMGSYNEQFF
TGTGCCAGCAGCGTTACTATGGGTTCCTACAATGAGCAGTTCTTC
>16|TRBV30|TRBD2|NA|TRBJ2-1
CAWSGSGTSGIDEQFF
TGTGCCTGGAGTGGATCCGGGACTAGCGGGATCGATGAGCAGTTCTTC
>17|TRBV27|TRBD2|NA|TRBJ2-7
CASSLMERAGGPYEQYF
TGTGCCAGCAGTTTAATGGAAAGGGCGGGAGGGCCGTACGAGCAGTACTTC
>24|TRBV12-5|NA|NA|TRBJ2-5
CASGLVRTGATLAGEPRSQETQYF
TGTGCTAGTGGTTTGGTTCGGACAGGGGCGACTCTAGCGGGAGAGCCCAGGAGTCAGGAGACCCAGTACTTC
>15|TRBV2|TRBD1|NA|TRBJ2-4
CASSDEAGGLGIQYF
TGTGCCAGCAGTGATGAGGCAGGGGGCCTGGGCATTCAGTACTTC
>15|TRBV7-9|NA|NA|TRBJ1-4
CASSPPGATNEKLFF
TGTGCCAGCAGCCCACCGGGAGCAACTAATGAAAAACTGTTTTTT
>14|TRBV5-8|NA|NA|TRBJ1-6
CASSSTGSNSPLHF
TGTGCCAGCAGCTCAACAGGGAGTAATTCACCCCTCCACTTT
>14|TRBV6-6|NA|NA|TRBJ1-2
CASSYTEANYGYTF
TGTGCCAGCAGTTACACAGAAGCTAACTATGGCTACACCTTC
>16|TRBV27|NA|NA|TRBJ2-7
CASSLSGRALSYEQYF
TGTGCCAGCAGTTTATCGGGCAGGGCGCTCTCCTACGAGCAGTACTTC
>14|TRBV5-4|NA|NA|TRBJ1-1
CASSAYRGNTEAFF
TGTGCCAGCAGCGCGTACCGGGGGAACACTGAAGCTTTCTTT
>12|TRBV3-1/TRBV3-2|NA|NA|TRBJ2-1
CASSQVWETKFF
TGTGCCAGCAGCCAAGTGTGGGAGACGAAGTTCTTC
>15|TRBV4-1|TRBD2|NA|TRBJ2-1
CASSPTSGRAQEQFF
TGCGCCAGCAGCCCTACTAGCGGGAGGGCGCAAGAGCAGTTCTTC
>13|TRBV28|NA|few|TRBJ1-3
CASSRGSGNTIYF
TGTGCCAGCAGCCGGGGGTCTGGAAACACCATATATTTT
>14|TRBV30|NA|NA|TRBJ2-3
CAWSSPTTEDTQYF
TGTGCCTGGAGTTCGCCTACGACGGAGGATACGCAGTATTTT
>12|TRBV18|NA|NA|TRBJ2-7
CASSLQDHEQYF
TGTGCCAGCTCCCTACAGGACCACGAGCAGTACTTC
>16|TRBV24-1|TRBD1|NA|TRBJ1-4
CATSDSRDRENEKLFF
TGTGCCACCAGTGACTCCCGGGACAGGGAGAATGAAAAACTGTTTTTT
>15|TRBV28|TRBD2|NA|TRBJ2-7
CASSRGTSNADEQYF
TGTGCCAGCAGTCGAGGGACTAGTAACGCTGACGAGCAGTACTTC
>8|TRBV29-1|NA|NA|TRBJ1-1
CSVPGAFF
TGCAGCGTTCCCGGGGCTTTCTTT
>17|TRBV7-9|NA|once|TRBJ2-2
CASSLRAGGGSAGELFF
TGTGCCAGCAGCTTAAGGGCAGGCGGAGGTTCCGCCGGGGAGCTGTTTTTT
>13|TRBV5-4|NA|NA|TRBJ1-4
CASSHQQEEKLFF
TGTGCCAGCAGCCATCAACAGGAGGAAAAACTGTTTTTT
>14|TRBV21-1|NA|NA|TRBJ2-5
CASSKAGGRETQYF
TGTGCCAGCAGCAAAGCAGGGGGCCGAGAGACCCAGTACTTC
>16|TRBV18|NA|NA|TRBJ1-1
CASSTQGGAMNTEAFF
TGTGCCAGCTCAACGCAAGGCGGGGCCATGAACACTGAAGCTTTCTTT
>12|TRBV5-1|TRBD2|NA|TRBJ2-7
CASSISGTEQYF
TGCGCCAGCAGCATTAGCGGGACCGAGCAGTACTTC
>13|TRBV29-1|TRBD1|NA|TRBJ2-4
CSVPDRTKNIQYF
TGCAGCGTCCCGGACAGGACCAAAAACATTCAGTACTTC
>15|TRBV29-1|NA|NA|TRBJ2-7
CSVEDSRGGQGEQYF
TGCAGCGTTGAAGATTCGAGGGGGGGGCAGGGCGAGCAGTACTTC
>14|TRBV6-5|NA|few|TRBJ2-7
CASSRAGESYEQYF
TGTGCCAGCAGTAGGGCCGGGGAAAGCTACGAGCAGTACTTC
>13|TRBV12-3/TRBV12-4|NA|NA|TRBJ1-1
CASSLTVNTEAFF
TGTGCCAGCAGTTTAACGGTGAACACTGAAGCTTTCTTT
>13|TRBV29-1|TRBD1|once|TRBJ1-5
CSARTGGNQPQHF
TGCAGCGCGCGGACAGGGGGAAATCAGCCCCAGCATTTT
>18|TRBV3-1/TRBV3-2|TRBD2|NA|TRBJ2-2
CASSHLLFTSGDTGELFF
TGTGCCAGCAGCCACCTTCTATTCACTAGCGGGGACACCGGGGAGCTGTTTTTT
>16|TRBV5-1|TRBD2|NA|TRBJ2-4
CASSLVTSGDKNIQYF
TGCGCCAGCAGCTTGGTGACTAGCGGAGATAAAAACATTCAGTACTTC
>17|TRBV7-3|TRBD2|NA|TRBJ2-1
CASSPPGLAGSYNEQFF
TGTGCCAGCAGCCCCCCTGGGCTAGCGGGTTCCTACAATGAGCAGTTCTTC
>10|TRBV6-5|NA|NA|TRBJ2-7
CASEAREQYF
TGTGCCTCGGAGGCGCGGGAGCAGTACTTC
>14|TRBV7-2|NA|NA|TRBJ1-1
CASSLVTGGPEAFF
TGTGCCAGCAGCTTAGTAACGGGGGGCCCTGAAGCTTTCTTT
>12|TRBV3-1/TRBV3-2|NA|NA|TRBJ1-2
CASSSTSGGYTF
TGTGCCAGCAGCTCGACCTCGGGTGGCTACACCTTC
>14|TRBV7-9|NA|NA|TRBJ2-2
CASSLYDSTGELFF
TGTGCCAGCAGCTTGTATGACAGCACCGGGGAGCTGTTTTTT
>15|TRBV19|TRBD1|NA|TRBJ1-2
CASSPWDRVTVGYTF
TGTGCCAGTAGTCCCTGGGACAGGGTTACCGTGGGCTACACCTTC
>14|TRBV28|NA|NA|TRBJ1-3
CASSLRGAGNTIYF
TGTGCCAGCAGTTTACGGGGAGCCGGAAACACCATATATTTT